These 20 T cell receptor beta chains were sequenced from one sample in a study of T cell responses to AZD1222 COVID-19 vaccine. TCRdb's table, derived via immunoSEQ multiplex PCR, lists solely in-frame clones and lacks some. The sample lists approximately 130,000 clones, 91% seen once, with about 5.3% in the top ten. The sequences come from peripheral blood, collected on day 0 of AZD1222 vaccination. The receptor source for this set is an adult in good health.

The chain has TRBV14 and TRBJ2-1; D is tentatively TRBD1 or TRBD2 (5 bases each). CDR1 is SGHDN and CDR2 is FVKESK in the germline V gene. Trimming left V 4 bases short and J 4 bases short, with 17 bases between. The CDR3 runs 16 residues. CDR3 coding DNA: TGTGCCAGCAGCCCGTCCGGGACCCTGGCTTACAATGAGCAGTTCTTC. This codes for CASSPSGTLAYNEQFF.

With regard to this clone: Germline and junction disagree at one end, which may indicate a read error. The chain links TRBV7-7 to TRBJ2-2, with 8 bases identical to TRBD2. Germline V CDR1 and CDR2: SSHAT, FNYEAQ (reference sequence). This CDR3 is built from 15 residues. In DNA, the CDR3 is TGTGCTAGCAGCCCCCGGACTAGCAACACCGGGGAGCTGTTTTTT. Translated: CASSPRTSNTGELFF. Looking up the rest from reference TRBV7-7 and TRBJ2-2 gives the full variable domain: GAGVSQSPRYKVTKRGQDVTLRCDPISSHATLYWYQQALGQGPEFLTYFNYEAQPDKSGLPSDRFSAERPEGSISTLTIQRTEQRDSAMYRCASSPRTSNTGELFFGEGSRLTVL.

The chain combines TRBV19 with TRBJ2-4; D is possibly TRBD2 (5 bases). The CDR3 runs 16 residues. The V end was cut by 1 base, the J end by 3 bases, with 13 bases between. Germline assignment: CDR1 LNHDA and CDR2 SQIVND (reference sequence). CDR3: CASSIVAGVGKNIQYF. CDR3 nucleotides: TGTGCCAGTAGTATAGTGGCCGGGGTGGGCAAAAACATTCAGTACTTC. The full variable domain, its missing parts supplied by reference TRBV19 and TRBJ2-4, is DGGITQSPKYLFRKEGQNVTLSCEQNLNHDAMYWYRQDPGQGLRLIYYSQIVNDFQKGDIAEGYSVSREKKESFPLTVTSAQKNPTAFYLCASSIVAGVGKNIQYFGAGTRLSVL.

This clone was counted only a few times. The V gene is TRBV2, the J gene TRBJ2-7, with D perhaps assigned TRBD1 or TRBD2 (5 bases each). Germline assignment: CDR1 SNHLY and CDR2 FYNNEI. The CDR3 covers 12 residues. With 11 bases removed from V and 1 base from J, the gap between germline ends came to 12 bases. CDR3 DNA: TGTGCCGGGGGACGTGGTTCCTACGAGCAGTACTTC. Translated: CAGGRGSYEQYF.

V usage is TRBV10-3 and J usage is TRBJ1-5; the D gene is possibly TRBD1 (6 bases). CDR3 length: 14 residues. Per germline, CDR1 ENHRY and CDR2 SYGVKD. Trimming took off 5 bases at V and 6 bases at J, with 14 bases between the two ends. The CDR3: CAISPGTRGQPQHF. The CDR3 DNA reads TGTGCCATCAGTCCGGGGACAAGGGGTCAGCCCCAGCATTTT.

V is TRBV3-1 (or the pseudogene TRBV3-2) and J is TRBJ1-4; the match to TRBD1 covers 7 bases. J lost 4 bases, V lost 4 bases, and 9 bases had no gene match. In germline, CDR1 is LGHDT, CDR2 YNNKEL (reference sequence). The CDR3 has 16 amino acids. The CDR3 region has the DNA TGTGCCAGCAGCCCTCGAACGACAGGGATTAATGAAAAACTGTTTTTT. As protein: CASSPRTTGINEKLFF.

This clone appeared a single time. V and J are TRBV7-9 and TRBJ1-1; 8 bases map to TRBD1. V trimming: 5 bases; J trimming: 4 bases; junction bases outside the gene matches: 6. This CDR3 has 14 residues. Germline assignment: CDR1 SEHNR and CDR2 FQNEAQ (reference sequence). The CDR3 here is CASSGQGFLTEAFF. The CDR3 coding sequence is TGTGCCAGCAGCGGACAGGGATTTCTCACTGAAGCTTTCTTT.

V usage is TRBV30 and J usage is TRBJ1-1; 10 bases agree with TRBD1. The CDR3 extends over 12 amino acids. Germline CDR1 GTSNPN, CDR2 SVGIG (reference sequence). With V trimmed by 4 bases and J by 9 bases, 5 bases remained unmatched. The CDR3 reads CAWKGTGDQAFF. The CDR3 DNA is TGTGCCTGGAAAGGGACAGGGGATCAAGCTTTCTTT.

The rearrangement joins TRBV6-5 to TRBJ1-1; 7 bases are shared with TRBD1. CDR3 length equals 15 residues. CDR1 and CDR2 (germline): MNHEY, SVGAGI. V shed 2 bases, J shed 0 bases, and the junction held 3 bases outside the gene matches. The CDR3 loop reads CASSYTGQMNTEAFF. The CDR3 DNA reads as TGTGCCAGCAGTTACACGGGACAGATGAACACTGAAGCTTTCTTT.

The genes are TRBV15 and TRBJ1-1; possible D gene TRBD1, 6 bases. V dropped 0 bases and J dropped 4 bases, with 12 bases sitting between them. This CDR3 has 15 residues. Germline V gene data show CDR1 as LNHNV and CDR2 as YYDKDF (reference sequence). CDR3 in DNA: TGTGCCACCAGCAGAGATCGGGGAGGGGGCACTGAAGCTTTCTTT. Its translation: CATSRDRGGGTEAFF.

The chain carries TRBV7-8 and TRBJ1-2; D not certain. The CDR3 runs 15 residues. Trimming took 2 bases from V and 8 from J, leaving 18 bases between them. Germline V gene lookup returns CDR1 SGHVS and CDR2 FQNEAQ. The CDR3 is CASSLLRTDIRGYTF. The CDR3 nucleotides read TGTGCCAGCAGCTTATTGCGGACGGATATTCGGGGCTACACCTTC.

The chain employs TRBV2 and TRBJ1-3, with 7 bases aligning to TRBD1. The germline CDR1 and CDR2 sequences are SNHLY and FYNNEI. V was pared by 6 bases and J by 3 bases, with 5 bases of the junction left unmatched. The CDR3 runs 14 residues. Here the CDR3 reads CASRDRDLGNTIYF. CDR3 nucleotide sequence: TGTGCCAGCAGAGACAGGGATCTTGGAAACACCATATATTTT.

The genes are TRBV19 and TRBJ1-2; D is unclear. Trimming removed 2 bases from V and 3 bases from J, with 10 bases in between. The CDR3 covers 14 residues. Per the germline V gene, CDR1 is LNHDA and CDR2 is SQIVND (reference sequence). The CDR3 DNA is TGTGCCAGTAGTATAAACGGGCAGGACTATGGCTACACCTTC. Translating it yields CASSINGQDYGYTF.

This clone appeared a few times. The CDR3 nucleotides are TGTGCCTGGAGTCAAGGGCACACTGAAGCTTTCTTT. Encoded protein: CAWSQGHTEAFF. The V call is TRBV30, the J call TRBJ1-1; D not certain. Per germline, CDR1 GTSNPN and CDR2 SVGIG (reference sequence). The CDR3 contains 12 residues. The ends were cut back, 2 bases at V and 3 bases at J, with 7 bases in the middle. Based on the CDR3 plus reference TRBV30 and TRBJ1-1, the full variable domain is SQTIHQWPATLVQPVGSPLSLECTVEGTSNPNLYWYRQAAGRGLQLLFYSVGIGQISSEVPQNLSASRPQDRQFILSSKKLLLSDSGFYLCAWSQGHTEAFFGQGTRLTVV.

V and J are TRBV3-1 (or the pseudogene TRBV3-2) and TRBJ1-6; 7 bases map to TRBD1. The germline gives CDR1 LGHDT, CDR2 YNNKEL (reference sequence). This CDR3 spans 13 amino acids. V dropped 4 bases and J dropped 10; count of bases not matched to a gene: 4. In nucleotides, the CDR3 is TGTGCCAGCAGCCGACAGGGTAGCTCACCCCTCCACTTT. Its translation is CASSRQGSSPLHF.

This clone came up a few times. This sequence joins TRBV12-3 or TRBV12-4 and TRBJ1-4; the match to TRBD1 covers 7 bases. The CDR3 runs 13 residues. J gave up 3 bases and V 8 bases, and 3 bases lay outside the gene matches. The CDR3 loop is CASSGGSNEKLFF. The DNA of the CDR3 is TGTGCCAGCTCAGGGGGGTCTAATGAAAAACTGTTTTTT.

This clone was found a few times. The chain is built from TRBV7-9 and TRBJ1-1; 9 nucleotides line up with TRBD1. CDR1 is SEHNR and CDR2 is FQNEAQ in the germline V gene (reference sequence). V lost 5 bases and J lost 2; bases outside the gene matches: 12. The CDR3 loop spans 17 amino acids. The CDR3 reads CASSPSRPGQGNTEAFF. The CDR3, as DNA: TGTGCCAGCAGCCCCAGCCGACCGGGACAGGGAAACACTGAAGCTTTCTTT.

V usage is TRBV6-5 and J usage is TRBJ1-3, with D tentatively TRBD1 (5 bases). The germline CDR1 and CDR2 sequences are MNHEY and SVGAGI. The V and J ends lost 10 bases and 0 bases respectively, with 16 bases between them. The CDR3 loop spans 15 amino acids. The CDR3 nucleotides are TGTGCCACCCAGGGCCTGGGGGACTCTGGAAACACCATATATTTT. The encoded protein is CATQGLGDSGNTIYF.

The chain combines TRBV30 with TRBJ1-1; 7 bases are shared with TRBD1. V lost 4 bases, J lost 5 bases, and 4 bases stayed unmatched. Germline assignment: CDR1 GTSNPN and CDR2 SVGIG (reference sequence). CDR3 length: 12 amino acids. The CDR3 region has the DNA TGTGCCTGGATGGGACAGCATACTGAAGCTTTCTTT. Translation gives CAWMGQHTEAFF.

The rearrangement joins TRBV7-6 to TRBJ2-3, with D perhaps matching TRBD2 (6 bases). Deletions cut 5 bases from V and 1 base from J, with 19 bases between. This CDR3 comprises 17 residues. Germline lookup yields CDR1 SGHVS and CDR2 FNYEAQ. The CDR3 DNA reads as TGTGCCAGCAGCCCAAGAGAACCTAGCGTGGGCACAGATACGCAGTATTTT. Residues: CASSPREPSVGTDTQYF.